The 22 T cell receptor beta chains reported below all come from one sample, sequenced in a study of blood T cell repertoires in COVID-19. Sequencing was performed with immunoSEQ multiplex PCR; in TCRdb, only in-frame clones are kept and a portion is missing. The repertoire consists of 76,000 or so clones, with around 91% occurring once and the leading ten covering approximately 5%. The specimen sequenced was peripheral blood. These receptors were taken from a human donor in a cohort sampled during active COVID-19.

The rearrangement joins TRBV6-5 to TRBJ2-5, with 9 bases matching TRBD1. Per germline, CDR1 MNHEY and CDR2 SVGAGI. Trimming at V came to 6 bases and at J to 4 bases, leaving 9 bases not matched to a gene. The CDR3 contains 15 residues. The CDR3 loop reads CASRDRDRALETQYF. The CDR3, as DNA: TGTGCCAGCAGGGACCGGGACAGGGCCTTAGAGACCCAGTACTTC.

The CDR3 DNA reads as TGCGCCAGCAGTGATGCGGGGGGTCCAGATACGCAGTATTTT. Translated: CASSDAGGPDTQYF. The gene calls are TRBV10-1 and TRBJ2-3, with 8 bases aligning to TRBD2. This CDR3 region has 14 residues. CDR1 and CDR2 (germline): WNHNN, SYGVQD (reference sequence). The ends lost 3 bases at V and 4 bases at J; junction bases unmatched: 3.

The gene calls are TRBV19 and TRBJ2-2; 7 positions match TRBD1. The CDR3 loop spans 14 amino acids. Trimming cost V 5 bases and J 2 bases; bases outside gene matches: 2. The germline V gene has CDR1 LNHDA and CDR2 SQIVND (reference sequence). Here the CDR3 reads CASSGTANTGELFF. As DNA, the CDR3 is TGTGCCAGTAGTGGGACAGCTAACACCGGGGAGCTGTTTTTT.

This clone has only a few counts. The V gene is TRBV7-9, the J gene TRBJ1-6; the D gene is possibly TRBD1 (5 bases). CDR3 length: 16 residues. The germline gives CDR1 SEHNR, CDR2 FQNEAQ (reference sequence). The V end lost 4 bases, the J end lost 6 bases, and 16 bases lay between the germline ends. CDR3: CASSSLGGSANSPLHF. CDR3 bases: TGTGCCAGCAGCTCCCTGGGGGGGTCCGCTAATTCACCCCTCCACTTT.

The sample holds one count of this clone. CDR3 nucleotides: TGTGCCAGCAGTTACGCCCAGGGTAGTAGTCAGCCCCAGCATTTT. Protein sequence: CASSYAQGSSQPQHF. This chain links TRBV6-2 or TRBV6-3 with TRBJ1-5; D may be TRBD1 (5 bases). Germline-derived CDR1 and CDR2 are MNHEY and SVGEGT. V gave up 2 bases and J gave up 6 bases, with 14 bases separating them. CDR3 length equals 15 residues.

This clone turned up a few times. The chain recombines TRBV6-2 or TRBV6-3 with TRBJ2-7; D remains ambiguous. Germline V gene sequence: CDR1 MNHEY, CDR2 SVGEGT. The ends were cut back, 0 bases at V and 3 bases at J, with 15 bases in the middle. CDR3 size: 16 residues. The DNA for the CDR3 is TGTGCCAGCAGTTACTCAGACTCTAGACTTTACTACGAGCAGTACTTC. Translated: CASSYSDSRLYYEQYF.

V and J are TRBV5-5 and TRBJ1-5; D gene unclear. Germline V gene data show CDR1 as SGHKS and CDR2 as YYEKEE (reference sequence). Trimming removed 4 bases at V and 4 bases at J, with 21 bases between. The CDR3 has 17 residues. The CDR3 spells CASSASGRGSYNQPQHF. The CDR3 region has the DNA TGTGCCAGCAGCGCCTCAGGTCGGGGAAGTTATAATCAGCCCCAGCATTTT.

As DNA, the CDR3 is TGTGCCAGAAGCTTGGAAGGACAGTACGAATTCCGGTACCAAGAGACCCAGTACTTC. It specifies CARSLEGQYEFRYQETQYF. This chain joins TRBV5-3 and TRBJ2-5; D is perhaps TRBD1 (6 bases). TRBV5-3 is sorted into the ORF group, with uncertain function. The V and J ends lost 0 bases and 0 bases respectively, with 21 bases between them. The CDR3 spans 19 residues.

In its sample, this clone was seen a few times. The chain employs TRBV6-5 and TRBJ2-3, with 10 bases that match TRBD1. CDR1 and CDR2 from the germline V gene are MNHEY and SVGAGI. This CDR3 is 14 amino acids long. V lost 6 bases and J lost 6; bases outside the gene matches: 6. The CDR3: CASRYRDRGDTQYF. Written as DNA, the CDR3 is TGTGCCAGCAGGTACCGGGACAGGGGTGATACGCAGTATTTT.

The chain uses TRBV5-1 and TRBJ1-2; D may be TRBD1 (6 bases). The CDR3 has 14 residues. From germline, CDR1 is SGHRS and CDR2 YFSETQ. The V and J ends lost 4 bases and 4 bases respectively, with 14 bases between them. CDR3 loop: CASSLGGLGYGYTF. CDR3 nucleotides: TGCGCCAGCAGCCTCGGGGGGCTCGGCTATGGCTACACCTTC.

The V gene is TRBV7-2, the J gene TRBJ2-2; D not resolved. CDR1 and CDR2 from the germline V gene are SGHTA and FQGNSA. V lost 5 bases to trimming and J lost 4 bases, with 14 bases between them. The CDR3 covers 15 residues. CDR3: CASSPLGPGTGELFF. CDR3 nucleotide sequence: TGTGCCAGCAGCCCCCTCGGCCCGGGCACCGGGGAGCTGTTTTTT.

The chain combines TRBV5-8 with TRBJ2-6, with D hard to call. This CDR3 contains 14 residues. Trimming removed 4 bases at V and 0 bases at J, with 5 bases between. Germline CDR1 reads SGHTS; CDR2 reads YDEGEE. Here the CDR3 DNA reads TGTGCCAGCAGCCGGAGCTCTGGGGCCAACGTCCTGACTTTC. Its protein is CASSRSSGANVLTF.

The chain uses TRBV19 and TRBJ2-5; D may be TRBD1 (6 bases). CDR3 length equals 14 residues. From germline, CDR1 is LNHDA and CDR2 SQIVND (reference sequence). V was shortened by 5 bases and J by 1 base, with 11 bases between the two germline ends. The CDR3 DNA reads TGTGCCAGTAGTCCTTACAGGGCCCAAGAGACCCAGTACTTC. Translated, it gives CASSPYRAQETQYF.

As for this clone: One end of the junction varies from germline; a read error may be responsible. This chain uses TRBV9 with TRBJ2-5; TRBD2 is a possible D gene (6 bases). The CDR3 runs to 14 residues. From germline, CDR1 is SGDLS and CDR2 YYNGEE. The CDR3 reads CASSVDVLGGRLHF. The CDR3, as DNA: TGTGCCAGCAGCGTAGATGTTTTGGGGGGTAGATTACACTTC.

The CDR3 region is CASSFRDREVTGELFF. CDR3 bases: TGCGCCAGCAGCTTCCGGGACAGGGAGGTCACCGGGGAGCTGTTTTTT. This rearrangement joins TRBV4-3 to TRBJ2-2; 9 positions agree with TRBD1. This CDR3 contains 16 residues. In germline, CDR1 is LGHNA, CDR2 YSLEER. V lost 5 bases, J lost 4 bases, and 8 bases stayed unmatched.

V is TRBV6-6 and J is TRBJ2-2; 12 positions agree with TRBD2. Looked up from germline, CDR1 is MNHNY and CDR2 is SVGAGI (reference sequence). The J segment lost 9 bases and the V segment lost 7 bases, leaving 9 bases of the junction unmatched. The CDR3 covers 15 residues. CDR3: CASTSPGLAGRELFF. The CDR3 coding sequence is TGTGCCAGCACCTCGCCGGGACTAGCGGGTCGGGAGCTGTTTTTT.

The rearrangement joins TRBV5-1 to TRBJ1-1, with D perhaps TRBD1 (6 bases). The germline V gene encodes CDR1 SGHRS and CDR2 YFSETQ. The CDR3 has 14 residues. The V and J ends lost 4 bases and 1 base respectively, with 11 bases between them. CDR3 nucleotide sequence: TGCGCCAGCAGCGTTTCAGGGGAGAACACTGAAGCTTTCTTT. It encodes CASSVSGENTEAFF.

The V call is TRBV19, the J call TRBJ2-7; 8 bases agree with TRBD1. Trimming took 7 bases from V and 0 from J; bases not matched to a gene: 5. There are 14 residues in the CDR3. CDR1 is LNHDA, CDR2 SQIVND, per germline (reference sequence). CDR3 nucleotides: TGTGCCAGTACCGGACAGGGCAGCTCCTACGAGCAGTACTTC. This encodes CASTGQGSSYEQYF.

The CDR3 sequence: CASSRGLVGGKETQYF. Here the CDR3 DNA reads TGTGCCAGCAGCCGAGGACTGGTAGGGGGAAAAGAGACCCAGTACTTC. The gene calls are TRBV12-1 and TRBJ2-5; the D call of TRBD1 is as the table states it, not checked on the DNA. TRBV12-1 is a documented pseudogene. The CDR3 loop spans 16 amino acids.

This chain links TRBV12-3 or TRBV12-4 with TRBJ1-4, with D perhaps matching TRBD1 (5 bases). The CDR3 length is 12 residues. The germline V and J ends were trimmed by 6 bases and 7 bases, with 9 bases remaining between them. The CDR3 is CASRRGVEKLFF. In DNA, the CDR3 is TGTGCCAGCAGAAGGGGCGTTGAAAAACTGTTTTTT.

As regards this clone: One junction end does not reproduce the germline sequence, and a read error may be involved. V usage is TRBV7-7 and J usage is TRBJ1-1; D remains unclear. This CDR3 comprises 13 residues. From germline, CDR1 is SSHAT and CDR2 FNYEAQ (reference sequence). The CDR3 nucleotides are TGTGCTAGCAGCTTATCGGTGAACACTGAAGCTTTCTTT. Amino acids: CASSLSVNTEAFF.

The chain is built from TRBV19 and TRBJ1-6; 7 nucleotides align to TRBD1. Germline V lookup: CDR1 LNHDA, CDR2 SQIVND (reference sequence). The CDR3 contains 15 residues. V lost 11 bases to trimming and J lost 0 bases; unmatched junction nucleotides: 7. DNA for the CDR3: TGTGCCGCAGGGGGTGGCAGCTCCTATAATTCACCCCTCCACTTT. Translation: CAAGGGSSYNSPLHF.